The subject of this entry is one T cell receptor (beta chain). CDR1 and CDR2 (germline): LGHNA, YNFKEQ. Trimming pared 2 bases from V and 8 bases from J, leaving 13 bases between. The CDR3 length is 15 residues. Participant-given clinical history determined each cohort assignment. These data are taken from a study of blood T cell repertoires in COVID-19. Study background: Whether acute or convalescent, the COVID-19 samples came from the United States, Italy and Spain. Sources were T cells, B-cell-depleted T cells, or PBMCs; the material itself was cDNA or gDNA.

Under the authors' procedure: Reference gene primer amplification yielded estimated nucleated cell counts. TCRdb keeps only in-frame clones here, not all; method: immunoSEQ multiplex PCR. V and J calls and clone size are as listed in that table; D and trimming were resolved from the DNA. The table includes a few hundred thousand clones, 90% detected once. This chain links TRBV4-2 with TRBJ1-6, with D maybe TRBD1 (6 bases). The material sequenced was PBMCs or T cells enriched from blood (not recorded which). The sequence was obtained from a woman younger than 35 with acute COVID-19. In nucleotides, the CDR3 is TGTGCCAGCAGCCAATTCAGGGGCTCGGATTCACCCCTCCACTTT. Amino acids: CASSQFRGSDSPLHF.